What follows describes a single T cell receptor (beta chain). What antigen it recognizes has not been identified. There are no base qualities to consult, and no much larger clone falls within one base. The source of the sample is a study of CD4 T cells in relation to SARS-CoV-2 and coronaviruses (dated by TCRdb to the early 2020s). The study in broad terms: The ViraFEST assay cultured PBMCs with antigen for about eleven days, then sequenced TCR beta CDR3s to find antigen-specific clonal expansions. For other donors in the study, expansion assays were sequenced with a different, Illumina-based TCR-beta assay. The Adaptive Biotechnologies TCR-sequencing kit was used to sequence samples from three pre-COVID donors and the naive versus memory experiments, while other data came from Illumina-based sequencing. At the level of individual TCR clonotypes, the study evaluated whether memory CD4+ T cells crossreact between the spike proteins of SARS-CoV-2 and those of common cold coronaviruses. HLA restriction was mapped for shared crossreactive spike epitopes using patient-derived lymphoblastoid cell lines. An HIV-1 Nef peptide pool or a no-peptide culture served as the negative reference condition.

The full study reports these points: Crossreactive clones showed significantly weaker SARS-CoV-2-driven expansion than monoreactive clones, consistent with antigenic imprinting. Pre-pandemic and post-infection samples were not both contributed by any donor, so tracing of the source of pre-existing responses was limited. The study was constrained by small numbers of patients and of tested TCRs. Roughly 64% of donors had memory CD4+ clonotypes that crossrecognized SARS-CoV-2 and at least one common cold coronavirus spike. Crossreactivity analysis centred on spike protein, so crossreactivity against other viral proteins was not assessed.

CD4+ T cells from unexposed donors were collected before the COVID-19 pandemic (2011-2018). After about 10 days of culture, CD4+ T cells were isolated with the EasySep CD4+ T cell isolation kit. As cell numbers permitted, CD4+ T cells from unexposed donors were tested for reactivity to SARS-CoV-2 S and N and to four common cold coronavirus spike pools. About 1.8 million PBMCs per well were cultured in IMDM with approximately 4.8% human AB serum and 9.5 to 10 IU/ml IL-2. Half of the culture medium was replaced with fresh IL-2-containing medium on days 3 and 7. Triplicate replicate wells were generally used for each peptide culture condition. The leukapheresis product for the unexposed donors was obtained through commercial purchase. Ficoll-Paque PLUS gradient centrifugation was used to isolate PBMCs from either whole blood or leukapheresis product. PBMCs were either cryopreserved at -140 degrees C or used fresh in the expansion assay. The QIAamp Micro DNA Kit was used to extract genomic DNA from the CD4+ T cells.

A distance of 10 bases separates the germline ends of V and J, which lose 6 bases and 11 bases respectively. The cysteine opens and the phenylalanine closes a CDR3 of 11 amino acids. Solely the CDR3 DNA is kept, with 33 bases framed from the first base. Libraries came from the immunoSEQ multiplex PCR assay. Per the authors' processing: During preprocessing, nonproductive sequences were discarded, as were any CDR3s that did not begin with C, did not end with F or W, or were shorter than 7 amino acids. The MANAFEST web app identified antigen-specific clonotypes based on expansion compared with the reference and other culture wells. To be counted as positive, a clone had to show significant expansion compared with the reference culture, at an FDR below 0.05, in 2 of 3 replicate wells. A further requirement for positive clones was significant expansion compared with all other tandem wells, along with an odds ratio above 5. After three terminal residues were trimmed from each end, CDR3 homology was quantified as pairwise Levenshtein distance using the stringdist R package. TCRdb holds this immuneACCESS table with in-frame rearrangements only. Some clones are missing; in checked studies, unresolved V genes explain under half, and the rest has no known cause. V, J and clone size are those of that table, while D and trimming were read from the DNA. This sample lists some 21,000 clones; over 70% were detected once. The top ten constitute about a sixth of the sample.

This receptor was taken from a human donor in good health. The rearrangement joined TRBV12-3 or TRBV12-4 to TRBJ2-2; TRBD1 might be the D gene, on 6 matching bases. Material for sequencing was CD4+ T cells from PBMCs, cultured in vitro. The CDR3 protein: CASRRTVELFF. The nucleotide sequence reads TGTGCCAGCAGGCGGACAGTAGAGCTGTTTTTT.